Included here is one T cell receptor beta chain sequence, with context. In the authors' methods: Estimated nucleated cell counts came from reference gene primer amplification. The assay was immunoSEQ multiplex PCR, and TCRdb's table has in-frame clones only and misses some. V and J calls and clone size are those listed in that table; D and trimming were worked out from the DNA. The table shows 120,000 to 150,000 clones, with more than 80% occurring only once. This CDR3 spans 13 amino acids. CDR1 is SGHDT, CDR2 YYEEEE, per germline. Trimming left V 2 bases short and J 2 bases short, with 6 bases between. The sample originates from a study of blood T cell repertoires in COVID-19. Study details: Collection of acute and convalescent COVID-19 samples took place in the United States, Italy and Spain. In each case, the material was cDNA or gDNA derived from T cells, B-cell-depleted T cells, or PBMCs.

This receptor was obtained from a woman older than 75 with acute or convalescent COVID-19. The V call is TRBV5-6, the J call TRBJ2-3; a weak D match, TRBD1 (5 bases). The sample consisted of peripheral blood. The CDR3 loop is CASSLGHTDTQYF. The CDR3 DNA reads TGTGCCAGCAGCTTAGGACACACAGATACGCAGTATTTT. Full variable domain (outside the CDR3, taken from reference TRBV5-6 and TRBJ2-3): DAGVTQSPTHLIKTRGQQVTLRCSPKSGHDTVSWYQQALGQGPQFIFQYYEEEERQRGNFPDRFSGHQFPNYSSELNVNALLLGDSALYLCASSLGHTDTQYFGPGTRLTVL.